This T cell receptor (beta chain) emerged from a study of TIL therapy for anti-PD-1-resistant metastatic lung cancer. Study in general: Median patient age was around 50, ranging roughly 38-75 years.

Time point given: pre-treatment sample, taken before nivolumab and TIL therapy. The libraries were made with immunoSEQ v3. The method was immunoSEQ multiplex PCR; TCRdb's version includes in-frame clones alone and lacks a portion of them. The sample has tens of thousands of clones; around 87% are singletons. Germline values: CDR1 SGDLS, CDR2 YYNGEE. V was pared by 0 bases and J by 6 bases, with 16 bases between. This CDR3 region has 16 residues. Sequencing used blood, obtained at baseline. This sequence originates from a person between 25 and 80 years old with non-small cell lung cancer. The chain combines TRBV9 with TRBJ2-1; D possibly matches TRBD1 or TRBD2 (6 bases each). DNA of the CDR3: TGTGCCAGCAGCGTAGGGGCGGGAAAGGGGGTCAATGAGCAGTTCTTC. Encoded protein: CASSVGAGKGVNEQFF.